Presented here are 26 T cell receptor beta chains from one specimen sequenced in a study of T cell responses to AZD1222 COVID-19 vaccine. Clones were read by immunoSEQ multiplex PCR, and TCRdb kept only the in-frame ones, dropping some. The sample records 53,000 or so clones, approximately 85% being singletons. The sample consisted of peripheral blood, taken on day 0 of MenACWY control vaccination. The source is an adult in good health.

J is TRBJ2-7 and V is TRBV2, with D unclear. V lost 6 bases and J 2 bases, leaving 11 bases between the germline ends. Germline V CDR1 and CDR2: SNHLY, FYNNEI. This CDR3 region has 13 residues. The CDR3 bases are TGTGCCAGCAGGCCGACACCCACCTACGAGCAGTACTTC. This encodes CASRPTPTYEQYF.

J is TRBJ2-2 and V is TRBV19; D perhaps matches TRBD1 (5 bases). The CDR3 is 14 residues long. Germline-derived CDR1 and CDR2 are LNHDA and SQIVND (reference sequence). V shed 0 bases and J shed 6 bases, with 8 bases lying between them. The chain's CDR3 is CASSIEGRAGELFF. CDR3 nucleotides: TGTGCCAGTAGTATAGAAGGCAGGGCCGGGGAGCTGTTTTTT.

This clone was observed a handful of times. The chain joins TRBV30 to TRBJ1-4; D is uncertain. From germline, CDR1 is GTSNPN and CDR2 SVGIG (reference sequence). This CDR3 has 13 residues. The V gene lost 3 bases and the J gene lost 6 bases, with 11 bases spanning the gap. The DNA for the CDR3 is TGTGCCTGGAGGGCCGGGAATTATGAAAAACTGTTTTTT. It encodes CAWRAGNYEKLFF.

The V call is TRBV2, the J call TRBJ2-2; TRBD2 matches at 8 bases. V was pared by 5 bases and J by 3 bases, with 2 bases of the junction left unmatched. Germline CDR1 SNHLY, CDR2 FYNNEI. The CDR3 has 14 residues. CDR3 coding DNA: TGTGCCAGCAGTACTAGCGGAGACACCGGGGAGCTGTTTTTT. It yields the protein CASSTSGDTGELFF. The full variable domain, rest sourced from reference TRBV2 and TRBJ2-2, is EPEVTQTPSHQVTQMGQEVILRCVPISNHLYFYWYRQILGQKVEFLVSFYNNEISEKSEIFDDQFSVERPDGSNFTLKIRSTKLEDSAMYFCASSTSGDTGELFFGEGSRLTVL.

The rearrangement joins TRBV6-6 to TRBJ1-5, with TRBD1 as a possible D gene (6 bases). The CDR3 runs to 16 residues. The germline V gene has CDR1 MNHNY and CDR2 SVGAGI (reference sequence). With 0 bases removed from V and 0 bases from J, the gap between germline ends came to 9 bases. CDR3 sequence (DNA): TGTGCCAGCAGTTACTCCTCCAGGGGTAGCAATCAGCCCCAGCATTTT. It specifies CASSYSSRGSNQPQHF.

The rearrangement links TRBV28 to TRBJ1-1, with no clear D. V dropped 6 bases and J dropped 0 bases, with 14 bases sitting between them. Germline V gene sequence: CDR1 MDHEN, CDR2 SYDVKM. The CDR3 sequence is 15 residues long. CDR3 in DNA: TGTGCCAGCAGGGGGTCCATCCTTATGAACACTGAAGCTTTCTTT. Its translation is CASRGSILMNTEAFF.

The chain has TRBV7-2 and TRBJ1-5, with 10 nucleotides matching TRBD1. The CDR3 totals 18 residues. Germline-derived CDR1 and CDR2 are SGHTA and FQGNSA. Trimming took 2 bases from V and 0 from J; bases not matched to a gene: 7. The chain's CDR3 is CASSLPTGTGASNQPQHF. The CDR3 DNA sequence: TGTGCCAGCAGCTTACCAACCGGGACAGGGGCTAGCAATCAGCCCCAGCATTTT.

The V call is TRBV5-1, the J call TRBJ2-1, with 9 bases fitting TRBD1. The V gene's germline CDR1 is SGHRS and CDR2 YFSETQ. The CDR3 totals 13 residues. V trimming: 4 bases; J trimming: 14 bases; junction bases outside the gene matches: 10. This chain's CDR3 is CASSLPGQGVEFF. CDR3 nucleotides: TGCGCCAGCAGCCTTCCGGGACAGGGAGTTGAGTTCTTC.

Here the CDR3 reads CASSSYGTGKQNYGYTF. DNA of the CDR3: TGTGCCAGCAGCTCCTACGGGACAGGGAAACAGAACTATGGCTACACCTTC. The V gene is TRBV7-2, the J gene TRBJ1-2; 9 bases agree with TRBD1. The CDR3 is made up of 17 amino acids. The trim removed 4 bases at V and 2 bases at J, leaving 11 bases unmatched. The germline V gene has CDR1 SGHTA and CDR2 FQGNSA.

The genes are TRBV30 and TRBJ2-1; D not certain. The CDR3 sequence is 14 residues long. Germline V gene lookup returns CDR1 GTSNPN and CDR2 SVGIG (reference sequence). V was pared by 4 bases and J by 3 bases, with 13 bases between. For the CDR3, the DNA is TGTGCCTGGAAGAAAGGTACCTACTACAATGAGCAGTTCTTC. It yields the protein CAWKKGTYYNEQFF.

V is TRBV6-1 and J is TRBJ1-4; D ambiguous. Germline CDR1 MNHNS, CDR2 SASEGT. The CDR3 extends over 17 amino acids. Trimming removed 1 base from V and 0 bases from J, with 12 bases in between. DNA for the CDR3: TGTGCCAGCAGTGAAGAATTCACTGGGGCAACTAATGAAAAACTGTTTTTT. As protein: CASSEEFTGATNEKLFF.

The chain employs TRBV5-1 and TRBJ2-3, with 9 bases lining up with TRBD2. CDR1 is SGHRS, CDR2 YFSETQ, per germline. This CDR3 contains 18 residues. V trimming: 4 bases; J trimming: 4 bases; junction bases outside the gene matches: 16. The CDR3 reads CASSPASGRNRGADTQYF. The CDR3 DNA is TGCGCCAGCAGCCCCGCCAGCGGGAGGAACCGGGGAGCAGATACGCAGTATTTT. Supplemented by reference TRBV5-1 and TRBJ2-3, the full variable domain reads KAGVTQTPRYLIKTRGQQVTLSCSPISGHRSVSWYQQTPGQGLQFLFEYFSETQRNKGNFPGRFSGRQFSNSRSEMNVSTLELGDSALYLCASSPASGRNRGADTQYFGPGTRLTVL.

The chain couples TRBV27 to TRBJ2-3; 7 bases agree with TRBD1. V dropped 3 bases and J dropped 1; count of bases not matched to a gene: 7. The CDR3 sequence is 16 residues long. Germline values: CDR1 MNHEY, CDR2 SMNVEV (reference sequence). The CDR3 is CASSLDRQGGTDTQYF. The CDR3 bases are TGTGCCAGCAGTTTGGACAGGCAGGGCGGCACAGATACGCAGTATTTT.

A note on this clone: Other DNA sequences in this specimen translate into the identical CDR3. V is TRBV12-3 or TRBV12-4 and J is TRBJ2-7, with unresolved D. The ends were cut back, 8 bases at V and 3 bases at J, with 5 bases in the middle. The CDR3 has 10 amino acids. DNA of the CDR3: TGTGCCAGCGGAAGCTACGAGCAGTACTTC. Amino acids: CASGSYEQYF.

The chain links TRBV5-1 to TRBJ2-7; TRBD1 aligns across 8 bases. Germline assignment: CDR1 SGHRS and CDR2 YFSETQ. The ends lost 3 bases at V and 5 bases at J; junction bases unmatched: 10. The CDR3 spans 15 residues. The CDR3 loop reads CASSYGQGMKNEQYF. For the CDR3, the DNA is TGCGCCAGCAGCTATGGACAGGGAATGAAGAACGAGCAGTACTTC. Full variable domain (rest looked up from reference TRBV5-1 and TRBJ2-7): KAGVTQTPRYLIKTRGQQVTLSCSPISGHRSVSWYQQTPGQGLQFLFEYFSETQRNKGNFPGRFSGRQFSNSRSEMNVSTLELGDSALYLCASSYGQGMKNEQYFGPGTRLTVT.

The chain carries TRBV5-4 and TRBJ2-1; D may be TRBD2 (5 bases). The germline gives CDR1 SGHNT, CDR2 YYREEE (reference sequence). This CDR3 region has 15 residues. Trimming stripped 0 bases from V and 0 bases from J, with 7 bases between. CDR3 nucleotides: TGTGCCAGCAGCTTGGACACTAGCTCCTACAATGAGCAGTTCTTC. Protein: CASSLDTSSYNEQFF.

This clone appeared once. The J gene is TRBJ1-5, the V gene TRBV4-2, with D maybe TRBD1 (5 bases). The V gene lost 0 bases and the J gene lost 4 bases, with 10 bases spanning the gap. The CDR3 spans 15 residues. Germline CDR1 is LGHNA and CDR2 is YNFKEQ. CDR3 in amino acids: CASSQDLTANQPQHF. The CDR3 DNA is TGTGCCAGCAGCCAAGATCTGACAGCTAATCAGCCCCAGCATTTT.

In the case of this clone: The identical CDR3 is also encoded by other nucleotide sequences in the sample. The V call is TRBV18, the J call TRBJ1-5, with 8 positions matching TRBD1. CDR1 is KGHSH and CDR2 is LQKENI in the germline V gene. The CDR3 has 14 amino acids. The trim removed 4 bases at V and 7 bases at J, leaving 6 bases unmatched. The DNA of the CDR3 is TGTGCCAGCTCACTGGACAGGGTTGGACAGCCCCAGCATTTT. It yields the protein CASSLDRVGQPQHF.

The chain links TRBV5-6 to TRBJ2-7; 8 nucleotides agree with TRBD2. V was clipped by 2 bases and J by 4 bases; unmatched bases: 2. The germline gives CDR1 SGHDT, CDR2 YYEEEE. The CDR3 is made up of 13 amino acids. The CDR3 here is CASSLAGVYEQYF. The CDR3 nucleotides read TGTGCCAGCAGCTTAGCGGGAGTGTACGAGCAGTACTTC.

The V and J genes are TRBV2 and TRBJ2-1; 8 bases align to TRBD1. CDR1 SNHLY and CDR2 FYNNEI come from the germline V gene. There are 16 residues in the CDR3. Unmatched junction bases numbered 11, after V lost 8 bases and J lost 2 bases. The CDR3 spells CASGGSGTGPYNEQFF. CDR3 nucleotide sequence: TGTGCCAGCGGGGGCTCAGGGACAGGCCCCTACAATGAGCAGTTCTTC. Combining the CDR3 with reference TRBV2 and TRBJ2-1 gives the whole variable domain EPEVTQTPSHQVTQMGQEVILRCVPISNHLYFYWYRQILGQKVEFLVSFYNNEISEKSEIFDDQFSVERPDGSNFTLKIRSTKLEDSAMYFCASGGSGTGPYNEQFFGPGTRLTVL.

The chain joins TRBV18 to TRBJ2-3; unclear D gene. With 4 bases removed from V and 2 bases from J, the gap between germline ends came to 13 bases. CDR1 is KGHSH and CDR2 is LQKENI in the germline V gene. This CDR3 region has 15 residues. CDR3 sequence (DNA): TGTGCCAGCTCACGTGACGGGTTGGTCACAGATACGCAGTATTTT. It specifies CASSRDGLVTDTQYF.

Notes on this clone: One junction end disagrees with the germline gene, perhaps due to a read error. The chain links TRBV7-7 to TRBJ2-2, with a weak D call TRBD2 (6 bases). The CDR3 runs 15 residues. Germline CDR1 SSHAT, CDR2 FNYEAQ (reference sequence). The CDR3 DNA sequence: TGTGCTAGCAGCTTACTAGCCTCAAACACCGGGGAGCTGTTTTTT. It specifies CASSLLASNTGELFF. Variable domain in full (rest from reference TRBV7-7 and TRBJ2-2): GAGVSQSPRYKVTKRGQDVTLRCDPISSHATLYWYQQALGQGPEFLTYFNYEAQPDKSGLPSDRFSAERPEGSISTLTIQRTEQRDSAMYRCASSLLASNTGELFFGEGSRLTVL.

CDR3 coding DNA: TGTGCCAGCTTGACGGGGGTAGAGGAAAAACTGTTTTTT. It encodes CASLTGVEEKLFF. The chain links TRBV28 to TRBJ1-4; tentatively, D is TRBD1 (5 bases). Looked up from germline, CDR1 is MDHEN and CDR2 is SYDVKM. This CDR3 spans 13 amino acids. With 8 bases removed from V and 8 bases from J, the gap between germline ends came to 15 bases.

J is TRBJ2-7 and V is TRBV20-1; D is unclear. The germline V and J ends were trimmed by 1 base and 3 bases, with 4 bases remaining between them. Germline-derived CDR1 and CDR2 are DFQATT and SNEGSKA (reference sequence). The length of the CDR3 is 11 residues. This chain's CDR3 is CSARADYEQYF. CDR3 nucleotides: TGCAGTGCTAGAGCAGACTACGAGCAGTACTTC.

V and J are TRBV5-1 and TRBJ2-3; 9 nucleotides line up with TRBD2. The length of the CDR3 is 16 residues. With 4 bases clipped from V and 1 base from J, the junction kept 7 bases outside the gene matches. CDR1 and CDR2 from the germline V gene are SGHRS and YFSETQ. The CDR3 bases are TGCGCCAGCAGCACTTTAGCGGGAGTAGGCACAGATACGCAGTATTTT. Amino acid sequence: CASSTLAGVGTDTQYF.

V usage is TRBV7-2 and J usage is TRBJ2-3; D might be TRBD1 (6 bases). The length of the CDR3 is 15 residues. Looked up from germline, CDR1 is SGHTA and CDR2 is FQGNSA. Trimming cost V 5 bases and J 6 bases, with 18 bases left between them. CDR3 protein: CASSPGDTHMDTQYF. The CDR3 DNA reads TGTGCCAGCAGCCCCGGGGACACCCATATGGATACGCAGTATTTT.